Listed here are 27 T cell receptor beta chains from one sample, sequenced in a study of PD-1 blockade in classical Hodgkin lymphoma. The data were produced by immunoSEQ multiplex PCR, yet TCRdb's version contains in-frame clones alone and is incomplete. The sample lists 30,000 to 40,000 clones, about 82% occurring once. All trial patients relapsed after autologous stem cell transplantation. The material sequenced was peripheral blood mononuclear cells (PBMCs), taken at baseline. The source of these receptors is a human donor with classical Hodgkin lymphoma.

The genes are TRBV6-1 and TRBJ2-1, with TRBD2 matching over 10 bases. V lost 6 bases, J lost 3 bases, and 5 bases stayed unmatched. The CDR3 totals 15 residues. CDR1 MNHNS and CDR2 SASEGT come from the germline V gene. CDR3 sequence: CASSELAGLYNEQFF. DNA for the CDR3: TGTGCCAGCAGCGAACTAGCGGGACTCTACAATGAGCAGTTCTTC.

This clone was seen just once. V gene TRBV11-2 combines with J gene TRBJ2-1; tentatively, D is TRBD2 (5 bases). Germline V gene sequence: CDR1 SGHAT, CDR2 FQNNGV. The V end was cut by 2 bases, the J end by 2 bases, with 7 bases between. The CDR3 is made up of 14 amino acids. For the CDR3, the DNA is TGTGCCAGCAGCTTACGGCGGGCCTACAATGAGCAGTTCTTC. Amino acid sequence: CASSLRRAYNEQFF.

This chain connects TRBV13 to TRBJ2-2; possibly TRBD2 for D (7 bases). The CDR3 covers 15 residues. V was cut by 7 bases and J by 7 bases, with 19 bases left in between. The germline CDR1 and CDR2 sequences are PRHDT and FYEKMQ (reference sequence). CDR3 nucleotides: TGTGCCAGCATCCGGGGGGCAGCTGGGAACGGGGAGCTGTTTTTT. As protein: CASIRGAAGNGELFF. The complete variable domain, with remaining parts taken from reference TRBV13 and TRBJ2-2, reads AAGVIQSPRHLIKEKRETATLKCYPIPRHDTVYWYQQGPGQDPQFLISFYEKMQSDKGSIPDRFSAQQFSDYHSELNMSSLELGDSALYFCASIRGAAGNGELFFGEGSRLTVL.

In its sample, this clone was seen once. CDR3 bases: TGTGCCAGTAGTAGAAGGGTTGATCAGCCCCAGCATTTT. Amino acid sequence: CASSRRVDQPQHF. J is TRBJ1-5 and V is TRBV19; no firm D call. Per germline, CDR1 LNHDA and CDR2 SQIVND (reference sequence). V was trimmed by 4 bases and J by 5 bases, leaving 9 bases between them. The CDR3 runs 13 residues.

This clone was detected only a few times. The rearrangement uses TRBV6-5 and TRBJ1-2; D is ambiguous. V lost 7 bases to trimming and J lost 8 bases, with 14 bases between them. This CDR3 is 12 amino acids long. Germline V CDR1 and CDR2: MNHEY, SVGAGI. Written as DNA, the CDR3 is TGTGCCAGCAAAAAGGGTAATCGGGGCTACACCTTC. The encoded protein is CASKKGNRGYTF.

DNA of the CDR3: TGTGCCAGCAGCTTAAGGGGAGGCAATCAGCCCCAGCATTTT. It specifies CASSLRGGNQPQHF. This chain connects TRBV7-2 to TRBJ1-5, with a possible D match to TRBD1 (5 bases). The CDR3 consists of 14 residues. The germline V gene encodes CDR1 SGHTA and CDR2 FQGNSA. The V end was cut by 2 bases, the J end by 2 bases, with 7 bases between.

The chain carries TRBV6-5 and TRBJ2-3, with no clear D. Germline CDR1 MNHEY, CDR2 SVGAGI. This CDR3 comprises 14 residues. The V end lost 1 base, the J end lost 8 bases, and 13 bases lay between the germline ends. The CDR3 DNA is TGTGCCAGCAGTTACTTGGACGGAGAAAGTACGCAGTATTTT. Translation: CASSYLDGESTQYF.

V gene TRBV7-2 combines with J gene TRBJ2-4; D may match TRBD1 or TRBD2 (6 bases each). The V end lost 5 bases, the J end lost 6 bases, and 17 bases lay between the germline ends. This CDR3 is built from 15 residues. Germline CDR1 reads SGHTA; CDR2 reads FQGNSA. The CDR3: CASSGLGGLGNIQYF. CDR3 bases: TGTGCCAGCAGCGGGCTAGGGGGGCTTGGAAACATTCAGTACTTC.

V usage is TRBV7-8 and J usage is TRBJ2-7; no clear D gene. Germline CDR1 reads SGHVS; CDR2 reads FQNEAQ. V was trimmed by 3 bases and J by 4 bases, leaving 13 bases between them. CDR3 length equals 14 residues. The CDR3 loop reads CASSLARGAYEQYF. The CDR3 DNA follows: TGTGCCAGCAGCTTGGCCAGAGGAGCGTACGAGCAGTACTTC.

This clone was recorded only once. This chain connects TRBV7-2 to TRBJ2-1, with D tentatively TRBD1 (6 bases). Germline V gene lookup returns CDR1 SGHTA and CDR2 FQGNSA. This CDR3 has 15 amino acids. Trimming pared 5 bases from V and 4 bases from J, leaving 15 bases between. CDR3 DNA sequence: TGTGCCAGCAGCAAACTCGGGACAAAATACAATGAGCAGTTCTTC. As protein: CASSKLGTKYNEQFF.

The chain recombines TRBV28 with TRBJ1-5; no firm D call. The CDR3 spans 14 residues. Trimming took 3 bases from V and 0 from J, leaving 6 bases between them. CDR1 is MDHEN and CDR2 is SYDVKM in the germline V gene. CDR3 DNA sequence: TGTGCCAGCAGTTTCCCGTATAGCAATCAGCCCCAGCATTTT. Protein product: CASSFPYSNQPQHF.

This clone was recorded at least ten times. This chain joins TRBV2 and TRBJ1-4, with D perhaps TRBD1 (5 bases). Per germline, CDR1 SNHLY and CDR2 FYNNEI. V was trimmed by 6 bases and J by 5 bases, leaving 13 bases between them. This CDR3 is 14 amino acids long. The CDR3 loop is CASSLRALNEKLFF. In nucleotides, the CDR3 is TGTGCCAGCAGCCTCAGGGCCTTAAATGAAAAACTGTTTTTT.

J is TRBJ2-2 and V is TRBV15; D uncertain. Germline CDR1 is LNHNV and CDR2 is YYDKDF (reference sequence). V was trimmed by 5 bases and J by 0 bases, leaving 4 bases between them. The CDR3 is made up of 13 amino acids. CDR3 amino acids: CATSASNTGELFF. For the CDR3, the DNA is TGTGCCACCAGCGCATCGAACACCGGGGAGCTGTTTTTT.

This clone showed up just a few times. This chain joins TRBV6-5 and TRBJ2-7; D gene unclear. The CDR3 has 14 amino acids. The germline CDR1 and CDR2 sequences are MNHEY and SVGAGI. V lost 4 bases to trimming and J lost 0 bases, with 10 bases between them. DNA of the CDR3: TGTGCCAGCAGTTCCGGCTGGAGCTCCTACGAGCAGTACTTC. This translates into CASSSGWSSYEQYF.

This chain uses TRBV10-3 with TRBJ1-1; D unresolved. V was shortened by 2 bases and J by 1 base, with 2 bases between the two germline ends. The CDR3 runs 12 residues. The germline gives CDR1 ENHRY, CDR2 SYGVKD. CDR3 amino acids: CAISEGNTEAFF. Written as DNA, the CDR3 is TGTGCCATCAGTGAGGGGAACACTGAAGCTTTCTTT.

The chain is built from TRBV6-5 and TRBJ1-5; a possible D gene is TRBD1 (5 bases). The CDR3 consists of 15 residues. Looked up from germline, CDR1 is MNHEY and CDR2 is SVGAGI. V was clipped by 6 bases and J by 0 bases, with 12 bases between them. The CDR3, as DNA: TGTGCCAGCAGGCCTGCCGGGGGTAGCAATCAGCCCCAGCATTTT. It is translated as CASRPAGGSNQPQHF.

This clone has just a few counts. At one end, the junction sequence differs from germline, possibly due to a read error. V and J are TRBV2 and TRBJ2-3; 11 nucleotides align to TRBD2. Looked up from germline, CDR1 is SNHLY and CDR2 is FYNNEI. The CDR3 has 15 amino acids. CDR3 sequence: CASSEAGLAGGGGIF. The CDR3 DNA reads TGTGCCAGCAGTGAAGCGGGGCTAGCGGGAGGAGGGGGAATATTT.

V is TRBV5-1 and J is TRBJ2-5, with D possibly called TRBD1 or TRBD2 (5 bases each). The ends were cut back, 2 bases at V and 4 bases at J, with 21 bases in the middle. This CDR3 is built from 17 residues. The germline CDR1 and CDR2 sequences are SGHRS and YFSETQ. The CDR3 sequence is CASSFVGFGGRRETQYF. Written as DNA, the CDR3 is TGCGCCAGCAGCTTCGTTGGTTTTGGGGGACGTAGAGAGACCCAGTACTTC.

The V call is TRBV2, the J call TRBJ2-2; TRBD2 aligns across 8 bases. Germline CDR1 and CDR2: SNHLY and FYNNEI. V trimming: 6 bases; J trimming: 6 bases; junction bases outside the gene matches: 3. The CDR3 has 13 residues. In DNA form, the CDR3 reads TGTGCCAGCAGAGCGGGAGTTTCCGGGGAGCTGTTTTTT. It encodes CASRAGVSGELFF.

The V and J genes are TRBV28 and TRBJ2-1, with 10 bases matching TRBD2. Germline CDR1 is MDHEN and CDR2 is SYDVKM. The junction had 12 bases not matched to a gene; V was cut back by 6 bases and J by 4 bases. The CDR3 loop spans 17 amino acids. The CDR3 sequence is CASRDSIGTSEYNEQFF. CDR3 nucleotide sequence: TGTGCCAGCAGAGATTCCATCGGGACTAGCGAGTACAATGAGCAGTTCTTC.

This clone has a handful of counts. The chain combines TRBV28 with TRBJ1-2, with a possible D match to TRBD1 (5 bases). Germline values: CDR1 MDHEN, CDR2 SYDVKM. The length of the CDR3 is 14 residues. Trimming shortened V by 5 bases and J by 9 bases, and 19 bases separated the two germline ends. The CDR3 nucleotides are TGTGCCAGCAGTCCCACCCCGCGAGGACAACGCTACACCTTC. Its protein product is CASSPTPRGQRYTF.

Judged by abundance, this clone is medium-sized (0.01 to 0.1%). The chain links TRBV2 to TRBJ2-7; a possible D gene is TRBD2 (5 bases). This CDR3 is 13 amino acids long. V was pared by 7 bases and J by 0 bases, with 10 bases between. CDR1 and CDR2 from the germline V gene are SNHLY and FYNNEI. CDR3 in amino acids: CASIPAASYEQYF. The CDR3 nucleotides read TGTGCCAGCATACCAGCGGCCTCCTACGAGCAGTACTTC.

The chain is built from TRBV14 and TRBJ2-3; D gene ambiguous. V lost 1 base, J lost 1 base, and 3 bases lay in between. CDR3 length equals 13 residues. Germline assignment: CDR1 SGHDN and CDR2 FVKESK. CDR3 region: CASSQVGTDTQYF. DNA of the CDR3: TGTGCCAGCAGCCAAGTAGGCACAGATACGCAGTATTTT.

The rearrangement uses TRBV5-1 and TRBJ1-2; D possibly corresponds to TRBD1 (5 bases). The CDR3 has 15 amino acids. The V end was cut by 5 bases, the J end by 4 bases, with 18 bases between. Germline V gene lookup returns CDR1 SGHRS and CDR2 YFSETQ. The chain's CDR3 is CASSVDVGTLYGYTF. For the CDR3, the DNA is TGCGCCAGCAGTGTAGACGTGGGGACCCTCTATGGCTACACCTTC.

The chain is built from TRBV11-2 and TRBJ2-1, with 12 bases lining up with TRBD2. CDR3 length: 19 residues. The trim removed 5 bases at V and 0 bases at J, leaving 11 bases unmatched. Germline V lookup: CDR1 SGHAT, CDR2 FQNNGV. The DNA of the CDR3 is TGTGCCAGCAGCCCTATGACTAGCGGGAGAATGGGCTCCTACAATGAGCAGTTCTTC. Amino acid sequence: CASSPMTSGRMGSYNEQFF.

This sequence joins TRBV5-1 and TRBJ2-7, with 9 bases identical to TRBD1. J gave up 4 bases and V 2 bases, and 7 bases lay outside the gene matches. The CDR3 spans 15 residues. The germline V gene encodes CDR1 SGHRS and CDR2 YFSETQ. This CDR3 reads CASSLLPGQGYEQYF. DNA for the CDR3: TGCGCCAGCAGCTTACTTCCGGGACAGGGTTACGAGCAGTACTTC.

The chain has TRBV6-5 and TRBJ1-3, with D uncertain. The germline CDR1 and CDR2 sequences are MNHEY and SVGAGI. The CDR3 runs 15 residues. The V gene lost 6 bases and the J gene lost 2 bases, with 14 bases spanning the gap. The CDR3 protein is CASSTTFSPGNTIYF. DNA for the CDR3: TGTGCCAGCAGCACGACCTTCTCTCCTGGAAACACCATATATTTT.